The 25 T cell receptor beta chains in this list originate from one sample, sequenced in a study of blood T cell repertoires in COVID-19 (dated by TCRdb to the early 2020s). The receptor library was made with the immunoSEQ multiplex PCR assay. TCRdb took this table from immuneACCESS and kept in-frame rearrangements with V and J called. Such tables lack part of the clones; where checked against another copy, unresolved V genes explain under half of the gap, and the rest is unexplained. For this sample there are 150,000 to 200,000 clones; approximately 87% appear just once. Approximately 11% of the sample is held by the ten biggest clonotypes. The specimen sequenced was peripheral blood. The receptors shown here come from a woman aged 55 to 70 with COVID-19, enrolled during active disease.

V gene TRBV30 combines with J gene TRBJ1-6, with a possible D match to TRBD1 (5 bases). Per germline, CDR1 GTSNPN and CDR2 SVGIG (reference sequence). CDR3 length: 15 residues. Trimming took off 3 bases at V and 7 bases at J, with 16 bases between the two ends. In DNA, the CDR3 is TGTGCCTGGAGCCGCACAGGACGGGAGAATTCACCCCTCCACTTT. Translating it yields CAWSRTGRENSPLHF.

The rearrangement links TRBV12-3 or TRBV12-4 to TRBJ2-3; no definite D call. CDR3 length: 9 residues. V lost 4 bases to trimming and J lost 9 bases, with 2 bases between them. DNA for the CDR3: TGTGCCAGCAGTTCAACGCAGTATTTT. Translation: CASSSTQYF.

The rearrangement joins TRBV18 to TRBJ1-1; possible D gene TRBD1, 6 bases. Between the trimmed V and J ends, which lost 2 bases and 2 bases, there was a span of 6 bases. Germline CDR1 KGHSH, CDR2 LQKENI. The CDR3 loop spans 13 amino acids. In DNA, the CDR3 is TGTGCCAGCTCACCAGGGGGCAACACTGAAGCTTTCTTT. Protein product: CASSPGGNTEAFF.

The chain recombines TRBV6-5 with TRBJ1-2, with 9 positions matching TRBD1. This CDR3 spans 15 amino acids. V lost 2 bases and J lost 0; bases outside the gene matches: 1. Germline CDR1 and CDR2: MNHEY and SVGAGI. CDR3 bases: TGTGCCAGCAGTTACGGGACAGGGTCTAACTATGGCTACACCTTC. Protein: CASSYGTGSNYGYTF.

This clone has only a few counts. V is TRBV5-1 and J is TRBJ2-7; D unclear. This CDR3 contains 14 residues. Germline CDR1 and CDR2: SGHRS and YFSETQ. V lost 1 base and J 2 bases, leaving 10 bases between the germline ends. The CDR3 is CASSLSGSTYEQYF. Written as DNA, the CDR3 is TGCGCCAGCAGCTTGTCCGGGTCCACCTACGAGCAGTACTTC.

The V call is TRBV6-2 or TRBV6-3, the J call TRBJ2-1, with 11 bases that match TRBD2. V lost 8 bases to trimming and J lost 9 bases; unmatched junction nucleotides: 9. The length of the CDR3 is 14 residues. Germline CDR1 is MNHEY and CDR2 is SVGEGT. CDR3 amino acids: CASRHSGRAIEQFF. Here the CDR3 DNA reads TGTGCCAGCCGCCATAGCGGGAGGGCCATTGAGCAGTTCTTC.

The chain carries TRBV6-6 and TRBJ2-3; 9 bases agree with TRBD1. Looked up from germline, CDR1 is MNHNY and CDR2 is SVGAGI (reference sequence). This CDR3 is built from 14 residues. V was pared by 4 bases and J by 6 bases, with 5 bases of the junction left unmatched. Written as DNA, the CDR3 is TGTGCCAGCAGTTTGGGACAGGGTTACGATACGCAGTATTTT. This sequence encodes CASSLGQGYDTQYF.

This chain connects TRBV7-2 to TRBJ2-3, with 10 nucleotides matching TRBD2. Germline V CDR1 and CDR2: SGHTA, FQGNSA. The CDR3 has 16 amino acids. V shed 1 base and J 6 bases; nucleotides not matched to a gene: 7. CDR3 bases: TGTGCCAGCAGCTTAGGTTGGCTAGCGGGAGCGGATACGCAGTATTTT. As protein: CASSLGWLAGADTQYF.

The rearrangement joins TRBV28 to TRBJ2-5; D may be TRBD1 (5 bases). Germline CDR1 is MDHEN and CDR2 is SYDVKM. V shed 1 base and J shed 3 bases, with 15 bases lying between them. The CDR3 contains 16 residues. In DNA form, the CDR3 reads TGTGCCAGCAGTTTATTACGACAGAGTACGAAAGAGACCCAGTACTTC. Translated: CASSLLRQSTKETQYF.

The sample holds a few counts of this clone. This chain connects TRBV30 to TRBJ1-2, with 8 positions matching TRBD1. Germline-derived CDR1 and CDR2 are GTSNPN and SVGIG (reference sequence). This CDR3 is built from 13 residues. The V segment lost 4 bases and the J segment 5 bases; nucleotides outside the gene matches: 6. The CDR3 here is CAWTGGSRYGYTF. The CDR3, as DNA: TGTGCCTGGACAGGGGGCTCGCGGTATGGCTACACCTTC.

This chain links TRBV6-5 with TRBJ2-5; D may be TRBD1 (6 bases). CDR1 is MNHEY and CDR2 is SVGAGI in the germline V gene. CDR3 length equals 13 residues. Trimming took 2 bases from V and 4 from J, leaving 8 bases between them. The CDR3 DNA is TGTGCCAGCAGTTACCAGGGGAGAGAGACCCAGTACTTC. It encodes CASSYQGRETQYF.

The sample holds one count of this clone. CDR3: CASSWDRGLGKLFF. The CDR3 DNA is TGTGCCAGCAGCTGGGACAGGGGGCTGGGGAAACTGTTTTTT. The chain uses TRBV7-2 and TRBJ1-4; 12 positions agree with TRBD1. The trim removed 4 bases at V and 11 bases at J, leaving 5 bases unmatched. The germline gives CDR1 SGHTA, CDR2 FQGNSA. The CDR3 sequence is 14 residues long.

The V and J genes are TRBV28 and TRBJ1-2; 11 bases map to TRBD1. The junction had 7 bases not matched to a gene; V was cut back by 3 bases and J by 7 bases. The V gene's germline CDR1 is MDHEN and CDR2 SYDVKM. CDR3 size: 15 residues. CDR3 in amino acids: CASSFRTGGRSGYTF. The CDR3 DNA reads TGTGCCAGCAGTTTTCGGACAGGGGGCCGCTCTGGCTACACCTTC.

This CDR3 is CASSQESPYGVGSYEQYF. CDR3 nucleotide sequence: TGCGCCAGCAGCCAAGAAAGCCCTTACGGGGTCGGATCCTACGAGCAGTACTTC. J is TRBJ2-7 and V is TRBV4-3, with D maybe TRBD2 (5 bases). V was shortened by 0 bases and J by 1 base, with 19 bases between the two germline ends. Looked up from germline, CDR1 is LGHNA and CDR2 is YSLEER. CDR3 length equals 18 residues.

The CDR3 nucleotides are TGTGCCAGTAGTATTGGGCCGGGTCTCAGGGATAACGAGCAGTACTTC. Amino acids: CASSIGPGLRDNEQYF. The chain uses TRBV19 and TRBJ2-7, with D perhaps matching TRBD1 (5 bases). Germline CDR1 LNHDA, CDR2 SQIVND (reference sequence). Trimming took 3 bases from V and 5 from J, leaving 20 bases between them. The CDR3 contains 16 residues.

V gene TRBV6-5 combines with J gene TRBJ1-1, with 7 bases fitting TRBD1. Losses at the gene ends were 7 bases for V and 3 bases for J; bases not matched to a gene: 8. CDR1 is MNHEY, CDR2 SVGAGI, per germline. The CDR3 length is 14 residues. The CDR3 nucleotides are TGTGCCAGCAATCGACAGGGAAGTGACACTGAAGCTTTCTTT. Residues: CASNRQGSDTEAFF.

The genes are TRBV6-5 and TRBJ1-1; 7 bases map to TRBD1. From germline, CDR1 is MNHEY and CDR2 SVGAGI. The CDR3 runs 15 residues. V lost 6 bases and J lost 2; bases outside the gene matches: 9. The CDR3: CASRAGTAFNTEAFF. DNA of the CDR3: TGTGCCAGCAGGGCCGGGACAGCTTTCAACACTGAAGCTTTCTTT.

The V and J genes are TRBV4-3 and TRBJ1-4, with unresolved D. Trimming cost V 0 bases and J 7 bases, with 12 bases left between them. Germline CDR1 is LGHNA and CDR2 is YSLEER. The CDR3 totals 15 residues. The CDR3 DNA is TGCGCCAGCAGCCAAGATCTTGTGGGCCTTGAAAAACTGTTTTTT. Amino acids: CASSQDLVGLEKLFF.

For this clone: Distinct nucleotide sequences in the sample also encode this CDR3. This rearrangement joins TRBV7-2 to TRBJ2-7; D may be TRBD2 (5 bases). Germline CDR1 reads SGHTA; CDR2 reads FQGNSA. The V gene lost 1 base and the J gene lost 3 bases, with 10 bases spanning the gap. The CDR3 loop spans 14 amino acids. The CDR3 region has the DNA TGTGCCAGCAGCTTAGGAACGGGGAACTACGAGCAGTACTTC. Protein product: CASSLGTGNYEQYF.

The V call is TRBV24-1, the J call TRBJ2-1; TRBD2 is a possible D gene (6 bases). Germline assignment: CDR1 KGHDR and CDR2 SFDVKD. Trimming pared 8 bases from V and 5 bases from J, leaving 15 bases between. The CDR3 consists of 14 residues. The DNA of the CDR3 is TGTGCCACCACCGTGGGAGGCGCCGACAATGAGCAGTTCTTC. Translating gives CATTVGGADNEQFF.

This clone was observed once. The V call is TRBV29-1, the J call TRBJ2-2; maybe TRBD1 (5 bases). The V gene's germline CDR1 is SQVTM and CDR2 ANQGSEA. V lost 3 bases, J lost 7 bases, and 12 bases lay in between. This CDR3 region has 13 residues. The CDR3 protein is CSVERQGGGELFF. The CDR3 DNA reads TGCAGCGTTGAGAGGCAGGGTGGCGGGGAGCTGTTTTTT.

The chain carries TRBV7-8 and TRBJ1-5; D is possibly TRBD1 (5 bases). CDR3 length: 17 residues. Looked up from germline, CDR1 is SGHVS and CDR2 is FQNEAQ. V lost 1 base to trimming and J lost 2 bases, with 15 bases between them. The CDR3 region has the DNA TGTGCCAGCAGCTTAGAAGTGGGGCTTGGGGGCAATCAGCCCCAGCATTTT. It codes for CASSLEVGLGGNQPQHF.

The CDR3, as DNA: TGTGCCAGCAGCCAAGGGGTAGCGGGCCCCCAAGAGACCCAGTACTTC. This codes for CASSQGVAGPQETQYF. This chain joins TRBV4-2 and TRBJ2-5; 7 positions match TRBD2. V lost 1 base and J lost 1; bases outside the gene matches: 6. Germline assignment: CDR1 LGHNA and CDR2 YNFKEQ. The CDR3 has 16 residues.

The chain employs TRBV19 and TRBJ2-7, with 10 bases identical to TRBD2. V was pared by 3 bases and J by 5 bases, with 16 bases of the junction left unmatched. This CDR3 region has 18 residues. From germline, CDR1 is LNHDA and CDR2 SQIVND (reference sequence). The CDR3, as DNA: TGTGCCAGTAGTATGGGCGCCTCAGCGGGAGGGCCGGGAAACGAGCAGTACTTC. It yields the protein CASSMGASAGGPGNEQYF.

This rearrangement joins TRBV7-2 to TRBJ2-7; possibly TRBD2 for D (5 bases). Looked up from germline, CDR1 is SGHTA and CDR2 is FQGNSA. The V end lost 3 bases, the J end lost 6 bases, and 15 bases lay between the germline ends. This CDR3 has 14 residues. CDR3 loop: CASSLGPTSPEQYF. The CDR3 DNA reads TGTGCCAGCAGCTTGGGTCCCACTAGTCCCGAGCAGTACTTC.